This T cell receptor beta chain was profiled in a study of cytomegalovirus exposure and HLA in healthy donors. Study-wide results and caveats: It was in a later analysis that TCR association rates were seen to vary by HLA locus, highest for DRB1 and lowest for HLA-C.

As concerns this clone: Its target is not known.

The study ran its PCR with 60 Vbeta and 13 Jbeta primers. Sequenced by immunoSEQ multiplex PCR; TCRdb stores in-frame clones only, minus some. The data contain 250,000 or so clones, roughly four fifths of them singletons. The germline V gene encodes CDR1 SGHDN and CDR2 FVKESK. This CDR3 is 16 amino acids long. V lost 5 bases to trimming and J lost 5 bases; unmatched junction nucleotides: 8. The V call is TRBV14, the J call TRBJ2-1, with 11 bases lining up with TRBD2. The origin of this receptor is a woman in her sixties in good health and CMV-seropositive. What was sequenced was PBMCs. The CDR3 loop is CASSFRLAGLNNEQFF. CDR3 sequence (DNA): TGTGCCAGCAGCTTTCGACTAGCGGGATTGAACAATGAGCAGTTCTTC. The variable domain in full, completed from reference TRBV14 and TRBJ2-1, reads EAGVTQFPSHSVIEKGQTVTLRCDPISGHDNLYWYRRVMGKEIKFLLHFVKESKQDESGMPNNRFLAERTGGTYSTLKVQPAELEDSGVYFCASSFRLAGLNNEQFFGPGTRLTVL.